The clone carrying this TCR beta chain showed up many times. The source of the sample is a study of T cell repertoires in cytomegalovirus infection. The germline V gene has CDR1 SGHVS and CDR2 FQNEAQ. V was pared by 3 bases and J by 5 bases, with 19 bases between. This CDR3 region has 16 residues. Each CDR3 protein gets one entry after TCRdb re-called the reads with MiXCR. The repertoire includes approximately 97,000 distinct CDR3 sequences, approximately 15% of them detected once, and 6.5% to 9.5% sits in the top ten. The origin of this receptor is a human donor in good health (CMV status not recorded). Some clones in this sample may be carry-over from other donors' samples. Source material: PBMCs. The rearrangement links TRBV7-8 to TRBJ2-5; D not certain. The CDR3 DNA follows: TGTGCCAGCAGCTTTATGGCAGGCTATCGACTGGAGACCCAGTACTTC. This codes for CASSFMAGYRLETQYF.